Sequencing of this T cell receptor (beta chain) was carried out in a study of T-cell memory formation after mild COVID-19. This clonotype has only one observation. Its antigen is undetermined. Using its own MiXCR run on the 5' RACE reads, TCRdb lists one record per CDR3 protein. The sample lists roughly 320,000 distinct CDR3 sequences; over 25% were seen once. Study results and caveats: Contracting CD8+ clones were enriched in EMRA, CD4+ mainly in CM and EM.

The CDR3 is made up of 13 amino acids. Between the trimmed V and J ends, which lost 5 bases and 3 bases, there was a span of 11 bases. Looked up from germline, CDR1 is SGHVS and CDR2 is FNYEAQ. The V gene is TRBV7-6, the J gene TRBJ2-7; perhaps TRBD2 as D (6 bases). The sample comprised PBMCs or a T cell subset sorted from them (not recorded which). This sequence originates from an adult woman who had mild COVID-19 (a few samples of this study predate the infection). Cell type and time point are not known. The CDR3 loop reads CASSRDLSYEQYF. CDR3 DNA sequence: TGTGCCAGCAGCCGGGACTTGAGCTACGAGCAGTACTTC.